Each of the 21 T cell receptor beta chains below was sequenced from the same sample in a study of regulatory T cells in long-lasting Graves disease. Stated time point: newly diagnosed GD, antithyroid drugs for less than 3 months. Preparation of the TCR library used RNA extracted from PBMCs. Construction of TCR beta libraries relied on iRepertoire HTBI primers and on Arm-PCR targeting CDR3 regions. TCRdb independently ran MiXCR on the multiplex PCR reads; one entry per CDR3 protein. Of around 250,000 distinct CDR3 sequences listed, 15% to 20% are singletons. This sample also belongs to another study, concerning T cells in Graves' hyperthyroidism and ophthalmopathy.

Sequencing was performed on peripheral blood mononuclear cells (PBMCs), taken at new diagnosis, from a patient treated with antithyroid drugs. The receptors stem from a woman in her 30s with Graves disease.

Ten or more counts support this clonotype. The chain employs TRBV5-8 and TRBJ1-6; D call uncertain. The CDR3 is made up of 14 amino acids. The V gene's germline CDR1 is SGHTS and CDR2 YDEGEE. The V gene lost 3 bases and the J gene lost 6 bases, with 10 bases spanning the gap. CDR3 amino acids: CASSSDGTNSPLHF. The DNA of the CDR3 is TGTGCCAGCAGCTCGGACGGTACTAATTCACCCCTCCACTTT.

This clonotype was found many times. The chain combines TRBV3-1 with TRBJ1-6, with D possibly TRBD1 on 6 matching bases. The V end was cut by 4 bases, the J end by 9 bases, with 13 bases between. From germline, CDR1 is LGHDT and CDR2 YNNKEL (reference sequence). This CDR3 is built from 14 residues. This CDR3 is CASSPRGEGSPLHF. Here the CDR3 DNA reads TGTGCCAGCAGCCCCAGGGGAGAGGGTTCACCCCTCCACTTT.

This clonotype was seen only a few times. The gene calls are TRBV27 and TRBJ2-1; D unresolved. V lost 3 bases and J lost 7, with 4 bases in between. The CDR3 runs 11 residues. CDR1 and CDR2 (germline): MNHEY, SMNVEV (reference sequence). Here the CDR3 reads CASSFSNEQFF. CDR3 nucleotides: TGTGCCAGCAGTTTTTCTAATGAGCAGTTCTTC.

This clonotype has ten or more counts. J is TRBJ2-1 and V is TRBV7-8; 15 bases map to TRBD2. The length of the CDR3 is 18 residues. CDR1 is SGHVS and CDR2 is FQNEAQ in the germline V gene. V trimming: 4 bases; J trimming: 9 bases; junction bases outside the gene matches: 13. The CDR3 DNA reads TGTGCCAGCAGCTCCGCTATCGGGACTAGCGGGGGGCATGGTGAGCAGTTCTTC. It yields the protein CASSSAIGTSGGHGEQFF.

This clonotype was counted at least ten times. V usage is TRBV7-2 and J usage is TRBJ2-2; D possibly corresponds to TRBD1 (6 bases). The CDR3 contains 16 residues. V was cut by 5 bases and J by 7 bases, with 20 bases left in between. Per the germline V gene, CDR1 is SGHTA and CDR2 is FQGNSA. This CDR3 reads CASSPLPINRVGELFF. The CDR3 DNA sequence: TGTGCCAGCAGCCCACTCCCGATTAACAGGGTCGGGGAGCTGTTTTTT.

This clonotype was picked up many times. The chain joins TRBV20-1 to TRBJ1-5; D is undetermined. This CDR3 comprises 17 residues. V was pared by 0 bases and J by 1 base, with 16 bases between. The germline gives CDR1 DFQATT, CDR2 SNEGSKA (reference sequence). In DNA form, the CDR3 reads TGCAGTGCTAGAGACCTCCGGACCTCGGGGAGCAATCAGCCCCAGCATTTT. The encoded protein is CSARDLRTSGSNQPQHF.

This clonotype has at least ten counts. The CDR3 DNA is TGTGCCAGCAGCTTATGGGACAGGGTAACCGGGGAGCTGTTTTTT. Its translation: CASSLWDRVTGELFF. V usage is TRBV7-9 and J usage is TRBJ2-2; 9 bases map to TRBD1. The CDR3 runs to 15 residues. Germline values: CDR1 SEHNR, CDR2 FQNEAQ (reference sequence). The V segment lost 2 bases and the J segment 5 bases; nucleotides outside the gene matches: 3.

This clonotype was detected ten times or more. This chain connects TRBV11-3 to TRBJ2-3; 16 bases map to TRBD2. Germline-derived CDR1 and CDR2 are SGHNT and YENEEA. J gave up 4 bases and V 4 bases, and 5 bases lay outside the gene matches. The CDR3 contains 17 residues. The CDR3 sequence: CASSSGLAGGPADTQYF. The CDR3 DNA is TGTGCCAGCAGCTCGGGACTAGCGGGGGGGCCTGCAGATACGCAGTATTTT.

Many counts were recorded for this clonotype. The genes are TRBV7-9 and TRBJ1-1; D gene ambiguous. Germline CDR1 reads SEHNR; CDR2 reads FQNEAQ (reference sequence). The ends were cut back, 4 bases at V and 0 bases at J, with 9 bases in the middle. This CDR3 is 14 amino acids long. CDR3 bases: TGTGCCAGCAGCTCCATCAGCGTGAACACTGAAGCTTTCTTT. It yields the protein CASSSISVNTEAFF. Together with reference TRBV7-9 and TRBJ1-1, the CDR3 gives the full variable domain: DTGVSQNPRHKITKRGQNVTFRCDPISEHNRLYWYRQTLGQGPEFLTYFQNEAQLEKSRLLSDRFSAERPKGSFSTLEIQRTEQGDSAMYLCASSSISVNTEAFFGQGTRLTVV.

In its sample, this clonotype was seen many times. V is TRBV12-5 and J is TRBJ1-1; 9 bases are a match to TRBD1. Germline V gene lookup returns CDR1 LGHNT and CDR2 FRNRAP. V lost 2 bases, J lost 5 bases, and 9 bases stayed unmatched. The length of the CDR3 is 16 residues. CDR3 bases: TGTGCTAGTGGTTTGCCCCCGGACAGGGGTAGTACTGAAGCTTTCTTT. Amino acid sequence: CASGLPPDRGSTEAFF.

At least ten counts were recorded for this clonotype. The V and J genes are TRBV12-5 and TRBJ2-7; 7 nucleotides align to TRBD1. The CDR3 has 12 residues. The germline V gene encodes CDR1 LGHNT and CDR2 FRNRAP. After removal of 6 bases from V and 3 bases from J, the junction contained 2 bases not matched to a gene. CDR3 in DNA: TGTGCTAGTGGCTACAGGGGCTACGAGCAGTACTTC. Translation gives CASGYRGYEQYF.

The chain is built from TRBV2 and TRBJ2-3; perhaps TRBD2 as D (7 bases). CDR1 is SNHLY and CDR2 is FYNNEI in the germline V gene. V lost 5 bases to trimming and J lost 9 bases, with 18 bases between them. The CDR3 has 14 amino acids. CDR3 in amino acids: CASSPVGGGGTQYF. The DNA of the CDR3 is TGTGCCAGCAGTCCTGTGGGGGGAGGGGGAACGCAGTATTTT.

This clonotype was recorded many times. The chain links TRBV11-2 to TRBJ1-2; 9 bases are a match to TRBD1. The germline CDR1 and CDR2 sequences are SGHAT and FQNNGV. The CDR3 extends over 15 amino acids. Trimming removed 1 base from V and 5 bases from J; junction bases left unmatched: 5. The CDR3 is CASSLVRDRAYGYTF. As DNA, the CDR3 is TGTGCCAGCAGCTTAGTCCGGGACAGGGCATATGGCTACACCTTC.

This clonotype occurred a few times. The gene calls are TRBV19 and TRBJ1-4; D remains ambiguous. Per the germline V gene, CDR1 is LNHDA and CDR2 is SQIVND (reference sequence). This CDR3 spans 14 amino acids. Trimming took off 4 bases at V and 0 bases at J, with 6 bases between the two ends. In nucleotides, the CDR3 is TGTGCCAGTAGTAAAAGTGCAACTAATGAAAAACTGTTTTTT. Translated: CASSKSATNEKLFF.

This clonotype was seen ten or more times. The chain carries TRBV3-1 and TRBJ1-6; D is undetermined. The CDR3 consists of 11 residues. Trimming shortened V by 3 bases and J by 9 bases, and 3 bases separated the two germline ends. CDR1 and CDR2 (germline): LGHDT, YNNKEL (reference sequence). CDR3 sequence reads: CASSQFSPLHF. The CDR3 bases are TGTGCCAGCAGCCAGTTTTCACCCCTCCACTTT.

V and J are TRBV7-2 and TRBJ2-7; TRBD2 matches 10 bases. This CDR3 comprises 16 residues. V shed 1 base, J shed 4 bases, and the junction held 7 bases outside the gene matches. CDR1 and CDR2 (germline): SGHTA, FQGNSA. CDR3 region: CASSLGASGSKYEQYF. In DNA, the CDR3 is TGTGCCAGCAGCTTAGGGGCTAGCGGGAGTAAGTACGAGCAGTACTTC. Variable domain in full (rest from reference TRBV7-2 and TRBJ2-7): GAGVSQSPSNKVTEKGKDVELRCDPISGHTALYWYRQSLGQGLEFLIYFQGNSAPDKSGLPSDRFSAERTGGSVSTLTIQRTQQEDSAVYLCASSLGASGSKYEQYFGPGTRLTVT.

This clonotype has at least ten counts. V usage is TRBV12-3 or TRBV12-4 and J usage is TRBJ2-3; D possibly corresponds to TRBD2 (6 bases). This CDR3 comprises 16 residues. Trimming took off 5 bases at V and 2 bases at J, with 17 bases between the two ends. This CDR3 reads CASSPVRDFITDTQYF. The CDR3 DNA is TGTGCCAGCAGTCCCGTCCGGGACTTTATCACAGATACGCAGTATTTT.

This clonotype was counted many times. This chain joins TRBV5-1 and TRBJ1-6; D is undetermined. This CDR3 is built from 15 residues. Trimming shortened V by 2 bases and J by 9 bases, and 15 bases separated the two germline ends. Germline V CDR1 and CDR2: SGHRS, YFSETQ. CDR3: CASSFSGPDGSPLHF. The CDR3 nucleotides read TGCGCCAGCAGCTTCTCCGGGCCCGATGGTTCACCCCTCCACTTT.

This clonotype was counted at least ten times. The chain joins TRBV10-3 to TRBJ1-5, with D perhaps matching TRBD1 (6 bases). The CDR3 is made up of 13 amino acids. The V and J ends lost 11 bases and 2 bases respectively, with 13 bases between them. Per germline, CDR1 ENHRY and CDR2 SYGVKD. CDR3 sequence: CALWTARNQPQHF. The CDR3 DNA follows: TGTGCCCTCTGGACAGCACGCAATCAGCCCCAGCATTTT.

This sequence joins TRBV3-1 and TRBJ2-1, with D perhaps matching TRBD1 or TRBD2 (5 bases each). Germline CDR1 and CDR2: LGHDT and YNNKEL (reference sequence). V shed 0 bases and J shed 8 bases, with 14 bases lying between them. The CDR3 runs 15 residues. The CDR3 DNA follows: TGTGCCAGCAGCCAAGAGACCTTGAGGGGCGATGAGCAGTTCTTC. It is translated as CASSQETLRGDEQFF.

Ten or more counts support this clonotype. The chain is built from TRBV20-1 and TRBJ1-1, with 9 positions matching TRBD1. There are 15 residues in the CDR3. Per germline, CDR1 DFQATT and CDR2 SNEGSKA (reference sequence). V gave up 3 bases and J gave up 3 bases; unmatched junction bases: 8. Here the CDR3 reads CSARGQGSVYTEAFF. The CDR3 nucleotides are TGCAGTGCTAGGGGACAGGGTAGCGTGTACACTGAAGCTTTCTTT.